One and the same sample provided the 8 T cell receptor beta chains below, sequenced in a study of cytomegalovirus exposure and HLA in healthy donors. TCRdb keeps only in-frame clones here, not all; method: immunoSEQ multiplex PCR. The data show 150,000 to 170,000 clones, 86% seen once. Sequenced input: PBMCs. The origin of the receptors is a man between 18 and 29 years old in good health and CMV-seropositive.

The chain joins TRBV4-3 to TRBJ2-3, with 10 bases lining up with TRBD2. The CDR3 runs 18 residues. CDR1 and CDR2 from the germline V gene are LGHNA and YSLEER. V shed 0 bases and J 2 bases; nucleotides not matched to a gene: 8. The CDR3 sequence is CASSQDPFSGGTTDTQYF. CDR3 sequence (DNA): TGCGCCAGCAGCCAAGACCCCTTTAGCGGGGGGACCACAGATACGCAGTATTTT.

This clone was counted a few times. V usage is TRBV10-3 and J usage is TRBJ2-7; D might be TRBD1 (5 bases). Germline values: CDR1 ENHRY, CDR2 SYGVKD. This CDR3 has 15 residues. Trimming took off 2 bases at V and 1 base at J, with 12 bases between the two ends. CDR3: CAISEAEQASYEQYF. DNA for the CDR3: TGTGCCATCAGTGAGGCGGAACAGGCTTCCTACGAGCAGTACTTC.

CDR3 sequence: CASSEARQGNEKLFF. The CDR3 DNA is TGTGCCAGCAGTGAAGCCAGACAGGGGAATGAAAAACTGTTTTTT. The J gene is TRBJ1-4, the V gene TRBV2, with 8 bases matching TRBD1. This CDR3 contains 15 residues. The junction had 2 bases not matched to a gene; V was cut back by 0 bases and J by 5 bases. The germline CDR1 and CDR2 sequences are SNHLY and FYNNEI.

The CDR3 reads CASSPEAGEGNEQFF. In DNA form, the CDR3 reads TGTGCCAGCAGCCCAGAGGCGGGAGAGGGGAATGAGCAGTTCTTC. The chain employs TRBV5-4 and TRBJ2-1, with 7 bases that match TRBD2. CDR3 length: 15 residues. Trimming cost V 4 bases and J 7 bases; bases outside gene matches: 11. From germline, CDR1 is SGHNT and CDR2 YYREEE (reference sequence). The entire variable domain, with the rest obtained from reference TRBV5-4 and TRBJ2-1, is as follows: ETGVTQSPTHLIKTRGQQVTLRCSSQSGHNTVSWYQQALGQGPQFIFQYYREEENGRGNFPPRFSGLQFPNYSSELNVNALELDDSALYLCASSPEAGEGNEQFFGPGTRLTVL.

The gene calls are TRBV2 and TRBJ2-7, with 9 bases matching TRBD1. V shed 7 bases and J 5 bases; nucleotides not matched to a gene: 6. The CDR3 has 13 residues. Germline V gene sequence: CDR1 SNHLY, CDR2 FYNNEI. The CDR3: CASNRDRVDEQYF. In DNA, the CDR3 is TGTGCCAGCAACCGGGACAGGGTCGACGAGCAGTACTTC. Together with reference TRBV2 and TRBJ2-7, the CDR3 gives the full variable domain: EPEVTQTPSHQVTQMGQEVILRCVPISNHLYFYWYRQILGQKVEFLVSFYNNEISEKSEIFDDQFSVERPDGSNFTLKIRSTKLEDSAMYFCASNRDRVDEQYFGPGTRLTVT.

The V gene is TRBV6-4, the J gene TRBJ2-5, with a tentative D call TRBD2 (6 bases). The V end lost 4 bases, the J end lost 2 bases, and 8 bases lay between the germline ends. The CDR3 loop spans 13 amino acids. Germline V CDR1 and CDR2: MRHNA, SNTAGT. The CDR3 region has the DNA TGTGCCAGCAGTGTAGCGGCGCAAGAGACCCAGTACTTC. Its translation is CASSVAAQETQYF.

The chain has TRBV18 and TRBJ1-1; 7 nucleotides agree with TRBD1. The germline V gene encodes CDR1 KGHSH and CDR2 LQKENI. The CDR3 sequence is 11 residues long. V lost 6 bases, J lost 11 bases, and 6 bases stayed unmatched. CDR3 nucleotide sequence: TGTGCCAGCTCGGACGGGACAGTGGCTTTCTTT. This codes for CASSDGTVAFF.

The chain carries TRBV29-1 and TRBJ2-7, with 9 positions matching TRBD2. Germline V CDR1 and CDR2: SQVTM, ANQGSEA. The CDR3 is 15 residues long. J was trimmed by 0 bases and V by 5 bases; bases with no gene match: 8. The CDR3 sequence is CSVFTTSGSSYEQYF. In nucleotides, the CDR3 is TGCAGCGTTTTTACGACTAGCGGAAGCTCCTACGAGCAGTACTTC.